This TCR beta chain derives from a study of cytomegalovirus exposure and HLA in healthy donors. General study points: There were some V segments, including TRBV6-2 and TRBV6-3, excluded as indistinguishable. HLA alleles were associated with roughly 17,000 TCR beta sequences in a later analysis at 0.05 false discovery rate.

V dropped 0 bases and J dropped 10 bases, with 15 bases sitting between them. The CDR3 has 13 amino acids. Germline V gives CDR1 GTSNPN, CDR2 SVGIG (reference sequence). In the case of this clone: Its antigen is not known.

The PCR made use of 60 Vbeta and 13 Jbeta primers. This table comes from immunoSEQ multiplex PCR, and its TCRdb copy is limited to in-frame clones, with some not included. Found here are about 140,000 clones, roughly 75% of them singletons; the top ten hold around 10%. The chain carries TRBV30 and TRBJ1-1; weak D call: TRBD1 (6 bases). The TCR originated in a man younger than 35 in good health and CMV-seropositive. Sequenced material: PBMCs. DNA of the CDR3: TGTGCCTGGAGTGTGGACAGCGGCCGGGGAGCTTTCTTT. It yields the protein CAWSVDSGRGAFF.